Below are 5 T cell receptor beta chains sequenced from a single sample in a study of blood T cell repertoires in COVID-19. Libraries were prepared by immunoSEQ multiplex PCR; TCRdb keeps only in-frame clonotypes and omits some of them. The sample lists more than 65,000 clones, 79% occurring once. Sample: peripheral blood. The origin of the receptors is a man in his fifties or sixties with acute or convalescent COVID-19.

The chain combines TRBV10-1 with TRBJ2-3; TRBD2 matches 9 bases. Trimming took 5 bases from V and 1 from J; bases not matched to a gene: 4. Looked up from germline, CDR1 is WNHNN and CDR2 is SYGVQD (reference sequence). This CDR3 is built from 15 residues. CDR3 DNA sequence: TGCGCCAGCAGTACCCTAGCGGGGCGCACAGATACGCAGTATTTT. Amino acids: CASSTLAGRTDTQYF.

The DNA of the CDR3 is TGTGCCAGCAGCCCAAAAATCCCGAGCTCTGGAAACACCATATATTTT. Residues: CASSPKIPSSGNTIYF. J is TRBJ1-3 and V is TRBV7-9, with D hard to call. This CDR3 spans 16 amino acids. Per the germline V gene, CDR1 is SEHNR and CDR2 is FQNEAQ (reference sequence). V lost 5 bases, J lost 0 bases, and 14 bases lay in between.

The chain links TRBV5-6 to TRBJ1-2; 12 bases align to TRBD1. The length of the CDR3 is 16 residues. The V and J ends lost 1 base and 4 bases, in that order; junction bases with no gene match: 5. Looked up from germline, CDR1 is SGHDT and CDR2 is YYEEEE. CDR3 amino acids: CASSLLGQGATYGYTF. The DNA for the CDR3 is TGTGCCAGCAGCTTGTTGGGACAGGGGGCAACCTATGGCTACACCTTC.

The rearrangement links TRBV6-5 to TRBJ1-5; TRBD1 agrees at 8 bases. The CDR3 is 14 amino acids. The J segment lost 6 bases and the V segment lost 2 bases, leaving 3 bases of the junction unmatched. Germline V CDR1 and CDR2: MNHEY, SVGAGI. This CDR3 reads CASSYAGGGQPQHF. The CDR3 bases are TGTGCCAGCAGTTACGCAGGGGGCGGTCAGCCCCAGCATTTT.

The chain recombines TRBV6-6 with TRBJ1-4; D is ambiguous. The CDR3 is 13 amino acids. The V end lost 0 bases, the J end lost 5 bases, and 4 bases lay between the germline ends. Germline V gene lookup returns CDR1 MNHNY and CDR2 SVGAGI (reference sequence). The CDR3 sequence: CASSYSPNEKLFF. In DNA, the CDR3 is TGTGCCAGCAGTTACTCTCCGAATGAAAAACTGTTTTTT.